The sample holds a few counts of the clone carrying this T cell receptor (beta chain). Its antigen is currently unknown. This sample was included in a study of blood T cells in healthy people across ages. Whole-study results and caveats: The study found more naive CD4+ cells and higher diversity in long-lived than aged donors. Possibly, changes in expanded clonotypes were confounded because donor CMV status was unknown. The unsorted PBMCs prevented any conclusive comparison of naive versus antigen-experienced cells. Diversity of TCR beta per million T cells declined in a roughly linear way with age.

CDR3 length equals 11 residues. Trimming removed 6 bases at V and 10 bases at J, with 10 bases between. CDR1 and CDR2 from the germline V gene are MNHNS and SASEGT. A second PCR of 7 to 11 cycles used a sample-barcoded 5' primer and a J-beta primer mix. TCRdb analysed the 5' RACE reads with MiXCR anew, one entry per CDR3 protein. Here the sample spans 1.5 million to 2 million distinct CDR3 sequences, almost 35% being singletons. The chain has TRBV6-1 and TRBJ2-1; D is unresolved. This clonotype originated in a woman aged 25-40 years in good health. The material sequenced was blood. The CDR3: CASRLPPEQFF. DNA of the CDR3: TGTGCCAGCAGGCTACCCCCGGAGCAGTTCTTC.